What follows describes a single TCR beta chain. These data are taken from a study of blood T cell repertoires in COVID-19. Study as a whole: Collection of acute and convalescent COVID-19 samples took place in the United States, Italy and Spain.

The assay was immunoSEQ multiplex PCR, and TCRdb's table has in-frame clones only and misses some. The sample has fewer than 350,000 clones, 88% seen once; the top ten hold less than 10%. Sequencing was done on a sample of peripheral blood. This sequence was found in a man aged 18-30 years with active or convalescent COVID-19.

The CDR3 DNA is TGTGCCAGCAGCCCCCGGACAGGCAAAGAAAAACTGTTTTTT. Translated, it gives CASSPRTGKEKLFF. The rearrangement uses TRBV6-5 and TRBJ1-4, with 7 bases matching TRBD1. The CDR3 is 14 residues long. The V segment lost 6 bases and the J segment 8 bases; nucleotides outside the gene matches: 9. The germline V gene encodes CDR1 MNHEY and CDR2 SVGAGI.